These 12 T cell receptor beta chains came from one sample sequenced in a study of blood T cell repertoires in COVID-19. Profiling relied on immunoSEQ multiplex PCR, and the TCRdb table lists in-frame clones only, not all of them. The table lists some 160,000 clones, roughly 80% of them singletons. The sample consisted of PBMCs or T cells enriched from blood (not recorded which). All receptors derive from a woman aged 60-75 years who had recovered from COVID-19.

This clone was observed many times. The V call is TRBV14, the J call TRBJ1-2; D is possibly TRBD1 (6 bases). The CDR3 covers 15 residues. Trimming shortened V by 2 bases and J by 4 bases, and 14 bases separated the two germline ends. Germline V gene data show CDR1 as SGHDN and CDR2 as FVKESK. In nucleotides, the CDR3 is TGTGCCAGCAGCCAACAGTTTGGACAGACCTATGGCTACACCTTC. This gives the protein CASSQQFGQTYGYTF.

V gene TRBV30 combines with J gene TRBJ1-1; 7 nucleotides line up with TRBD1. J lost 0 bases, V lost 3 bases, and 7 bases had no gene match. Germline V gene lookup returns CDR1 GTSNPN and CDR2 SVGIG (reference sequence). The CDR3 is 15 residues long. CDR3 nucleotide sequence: TGTGCCTGGAGCAGATTGGACAGGATGAACACTGAAGCTTTCTTT. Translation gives CAWSRLDRMNTEAFF.

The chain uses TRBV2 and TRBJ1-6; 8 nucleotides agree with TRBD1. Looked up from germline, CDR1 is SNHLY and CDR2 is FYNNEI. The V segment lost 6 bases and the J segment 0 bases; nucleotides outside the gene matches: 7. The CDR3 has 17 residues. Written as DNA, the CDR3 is TGTGCCAGCAGCTGGGACAGGATGAGCTCCTATAATTCACCCCTCCACTTT. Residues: CASSWDRMSSYNSPLHF.

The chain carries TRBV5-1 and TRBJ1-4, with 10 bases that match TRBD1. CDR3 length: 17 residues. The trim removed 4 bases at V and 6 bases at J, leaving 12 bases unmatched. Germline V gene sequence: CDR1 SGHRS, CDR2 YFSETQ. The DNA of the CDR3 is TGCGCCAGCAGCCCATATCCCCCCGGGACAGGGGATGAAAAACTGTTTTTT. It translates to CASSPYPPGTGDEKLFF.

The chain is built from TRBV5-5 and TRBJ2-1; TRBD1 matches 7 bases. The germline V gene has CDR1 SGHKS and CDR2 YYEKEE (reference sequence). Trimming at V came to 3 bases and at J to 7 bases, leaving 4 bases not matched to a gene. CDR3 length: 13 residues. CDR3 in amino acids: CASSSGTANEQFF. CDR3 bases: TGTGCCAGCAGCTCTGGGACAGCTAATGAGCAGTTCTTC.

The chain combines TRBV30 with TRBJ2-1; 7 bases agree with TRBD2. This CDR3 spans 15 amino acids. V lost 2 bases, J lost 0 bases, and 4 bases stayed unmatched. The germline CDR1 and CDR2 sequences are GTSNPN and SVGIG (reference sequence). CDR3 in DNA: TGTGCCTGGAGTCAACTAGCGAGCTCCTACAATGAGCAGTTCTTC. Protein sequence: CAWSQLASSYNEQFF.

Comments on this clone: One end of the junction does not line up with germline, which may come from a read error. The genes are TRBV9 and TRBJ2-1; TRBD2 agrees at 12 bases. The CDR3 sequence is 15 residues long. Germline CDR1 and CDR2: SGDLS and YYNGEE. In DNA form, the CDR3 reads TGTGCCAGCAGCGTAGCTGCTAGCGGGGGGGCCCCTCCCCTCTTC. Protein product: CASSVAASGGAPPLF. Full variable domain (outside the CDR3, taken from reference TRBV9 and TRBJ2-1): DSGVTQTPKHLITATGQRVTLRCSPRSGDLSVYWYQQSLDQGLQFLIQYYNGEERAKGNILERFSAQQFPDLHSELNLSSLELGDSALYFCASSVAASGGAPPLFGPGTRLTVL.

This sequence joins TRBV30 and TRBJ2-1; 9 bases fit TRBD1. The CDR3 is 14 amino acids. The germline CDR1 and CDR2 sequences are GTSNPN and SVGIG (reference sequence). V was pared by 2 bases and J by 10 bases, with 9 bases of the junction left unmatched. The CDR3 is CAWSPGTGLWEQFF. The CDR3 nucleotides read TGTGCCTGGAGTCCCGGGACAGGGCTGTGGGAGCAGTTCTTC.

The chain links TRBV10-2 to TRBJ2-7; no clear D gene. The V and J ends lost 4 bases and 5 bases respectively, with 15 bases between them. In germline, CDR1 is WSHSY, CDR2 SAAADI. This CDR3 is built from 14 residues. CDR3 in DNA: TGCGCCAGCAGTGTCTGGCATCCTCCCCACGAGCAGTACTTC. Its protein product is CASSVWHPPHEQYF.

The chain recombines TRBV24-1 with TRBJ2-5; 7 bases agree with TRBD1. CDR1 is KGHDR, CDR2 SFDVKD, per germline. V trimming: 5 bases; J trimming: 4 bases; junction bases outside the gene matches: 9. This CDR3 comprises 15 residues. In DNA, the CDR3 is TGTGCCACCAGTGCTCCTGACAGGGCCCGAGAGACCCAGTACTTC. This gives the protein CATSAPDRARETQYF.

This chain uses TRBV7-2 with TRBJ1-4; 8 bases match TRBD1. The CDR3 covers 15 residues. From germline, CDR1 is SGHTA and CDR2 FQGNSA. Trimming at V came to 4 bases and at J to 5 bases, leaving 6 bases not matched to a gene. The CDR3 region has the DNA TGTGCCAGCAGCTCCAGACAGGGGAGAAATGAAAAACTGTTTTTT. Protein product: CASSSRQGRNEKLFF. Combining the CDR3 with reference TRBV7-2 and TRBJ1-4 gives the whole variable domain GAGVSQSPSNKVTEKGKDVELRCDPISGHTALYWYRQSLGQGLEFLIYFQGNSAPDKSGLPSDRFSAERTGGSVSTLTIQRTQQEDSAVYLCASSSRQGRNEKLFFGSGTQLSVL.

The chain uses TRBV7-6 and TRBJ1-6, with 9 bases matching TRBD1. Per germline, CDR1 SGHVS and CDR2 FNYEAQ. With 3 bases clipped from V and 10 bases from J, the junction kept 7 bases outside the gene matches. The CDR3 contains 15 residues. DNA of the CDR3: TGTGCCAGCAGCTTGTCCGGGACAGGGACCTCACCCCTCCACTTT. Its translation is CASSLSGTGTSPLHF.